A selection of T cell receptor beta chains follows, all from one sample in a study of blood T cell repertoires in COVID-19. Only in-frame clones appear in the TCRdb table, and some are missing; sequencing was by immunoSEQ multiplex PCR. The table lists 11,000 to 15,000 clones, 87% of them singletons. Sample: peripheral blood. The source of these receptors is a human donor in a cohort sampled during active COVID-19. Each CDR3 is given with its conserved first and last residue. A D gene is named only where the DNA matches it firmly. The size field is filled for only some rows; it gives once, few, many or a size class.

>TRBV19|.|.|TRBJ2-6
TGTGCCAGTAGCCCAGGATTAGGCTCTGGGGCCAACGTCCTGACTTTC
CASSPGLGSGANVLTF
>TRBV4-2|once|TRBD2|TRBJ2-3
TGTGCCAGCAGCCAAGCGACTAGCAGCACAGATACGCAGTATTTT
CASSQATSSTDTQYF
>TRBV19|once|.|TRBJ2-1
TGTGCCAGTAGTATGTCGCAGAACAATGAGCAGTTCTTC
CASSMSQNNEQFF
>TRBV29-1|.|TRBD2|TRBJ2-1
TGCAGCGTTGAACTAGCGGGAGGAACATCCTACAATGAGCAGTTCTTC
CSVELAGGTSYNEQFF
>TRBV28|.|TRBD2|TRBJ2-7
TGTGCCAGCAGTCCACGACTAGCGGGAGCCTCCGAGCAGTACTTC
CASSPRLAGASEQYF
>TRBV11-2|.|TRBD2|TRBJ2-1
TGTGCCAGCACCCAAAGGGTCTCCGCGGGAGGTAACAATGAGCAGTTCTTC
CASTQRVSAGGNNEQFF
>TRBV29-1|.|.|TRBJ1-1
TGCAGCGGTCGGGACACTGAAGCTTTCTTT
CSGRDTEAFF
>TRBV4-1|.|TRBD1|TRBJ2-3
TGCGCCAGCAGCCAAGCACAGGGGGGCACAGATACGCAGTATTTT
CASSQAQGGTDTQYF
>TRBV7-2|.|.|TRBJ2-1
TGTGCCAGCAGCTTAGCCCGCGGTCCCAATGAGCAGTTCTTC
CASSLARGPNEQFF
>TRBV4-3|.|.|TRBJ2-1
TGCGCCAGCAGCCACCCCGCAGGCAATGAGCAGTTCTTC
CASSHPAGNEQFF
>TRBV3-1/TRBV3-2|once|.|TRBJ2-7
TGTGCCAGCAGCCAAGCTACGATGGGCGCCTACGAGCAGTACTTC
CASSQATMGAYEQYF
>TRBV19|.|TRBD2|TRBJ2-5
TGTGCCAGTAGTACGACAAGAGCGGGAGAAGAGACCCAGTACTTC
CASSTTRAGEETQYF
>TRBV14|.|TRBD1|TRBJ1-1
TGTGCCAGCAGCTCCGACAGGGTGGGAGCTTTCTTT
CASSSDRVGAFF
>TRBV5-4|few|.|TRBJ1-1
TGTGCCAGCAGCTTGGCGGGTTTGTACACTGAAGCTTTCTTT
CASSLAGLYTEAFF
>TRBV27|.|TRBD1|TRBJ1-1
TGTGCCAGCAGTCCAGGGGGCCGAATCACTGAAGCTTTCTTT
CASSPGGRITEAFF
>TRBV5-1|.|.|TRBJ2-5
TGCGCCAGCAGCTTGGCTTTCCAGGGGACAGAGACCCAGTACTTC
CASSLAFQGTETQYF
>TRBV28|few|TRBD2|TRBJ2-7
TGTGCCAGCAGTTTATTTGATCTAGCGGGAGGGCCGGGGGAGCAGTACTTC
CASSLFDLAGGPGEQYF
>TRBV15|.|.|TRBJ2-7
TGTGCCACCAGCAGAGATCTTGGCAGGGACTACGAGCAGTACTTC
CATSRDLGRDYEQYF
>TRBV18|.|.|TRBJ1-3
TGTGCCAGCTCACCACCGACAGTCTCTGGAAACACCATATATTTT
CASSPPTVSGNTIYF
>TRBV7-2|.|.|TRBJ2-7
TGTGCCAGCAGCTTAATTGGGGGCGGGGAGCAGTACTTC
CASSLIGGGEQYF
>TRBV4-3|.|TRBD2|TRBJ2-1
TGCGCCAGCAGCCAAGCGGGACTAGCGGGAGGGCATGGGCAGTTCTTC
CASSQAGLAGGHGQFF
>TRBV5-1|.|TRBD2|TRBJ2-1
TGCGCCAGCAGCCGTCCCGGGACTAGCGGGAGGAACTCCTACAATGAGCAGTTCTTC
CASSRPGTSGRNSYNEQFF
>TRBV7-9|.|TRBD1|TRBJ1-2
TGTGCCAGCGACCCCGGGACAGGAGGCTACACCTTC
CASDPGTGGYTF
>TRBV7-2|.|TRBD1|TRBJ2-2
TGTGCCAGCAGCCCGGGACAGACAAGGGGGGAGCTGTTTTTT
CASSPGQTRGELFF
>TRBV3-1/TRBV3-2|.|.|TRBJ2-7
TGTGCCAGCAGCCGGAGCACACACTACGAGCAGTACTTC
CASSRSTHYEQYF
>TRBV27|.|TRBD2|TRBJ2-2
TGTGCCAGCAGTTTAGCGGGAGGTTTCGACACCGGGGAGCTGTTTTTT
CASSLAGGFDTGELFF